The 24 T cell receptor beta chains in this list originate from one sample, sequenced in a study of T cell responses to AZD1222 COVID-19 vaccine. The assay was immunoSEQ multiplex PCR, and TCRdb's table has in-frame clones only and misses some. The profile shows 95,000 to 150,000 clones, 65% to 90% of them singletons. Specimen: peripheral blood, collected 28 days after the second AZD1222 dose. The receptors shown here come from an adult who received the AZD1222 COVID-19 vaccine.

The V and J genes are TRBV7-8 and TRBJ1-5, with TRBD1 matching 7 bases. CDR3 length equals 15 residues. Germline values: CDR1 SGHVS, CDR2 FQNEAQ. Germline trimming cut 4 bases from V and 2 bases from J; bases unmatched to any gene: 5. CDR3 region: CASSSLTGGNQPQHF. In DNA, the CDR3 is TGTGCCAGCAGCTCCCTAACAGGGGGCAATCAGCCCCAGCATTTT.

The V call is TRBV28, the J call TRBJ1-2; D call uncertain. Trimming took off 7 bases at V and 4 bases at J, with 10 bases between the two ends. The CDR3 consists of 12 residues. Germline loops: CDR1 MDHEN, CDR2 SYDVKM. In DNA, the CDR3 is TGTGCCAGCACACAGCTACCCTATGGCTACACCTTC. This encodes CASTQLPYGYTF.

The V gene is TRBV7-8, the J gene TRBJ2-1; TRBD2 matches 9 bases. V dropped 0 bases and J dropped 7; count of bases not matched to a gene: 13. This CDR3 contains 18 residues. The germline CDR1 and CDR2 sequences are SGHVS and FQNEAQ. The CDR3 region has the DNA TGTGCCAGCAGCTTAGCCCTGTGGACGACTAGCGGCTTGAATGAGCAGTTCTTC. Translation: CASSLALWTTSGLNEQFF.

The chain is built from TRBV29-1 and TRBJ1-1; no clear D gene. The CDR3 contains 11 residues. Germline lookup yields CDR1 SQVTM and CDR2 ANQGSEA. The V and J ends lost 3 bases and 8 bases respectively, with 10 bases between them. The CDR3 DNA reads as TGCAGCGTTGACCCCCAGACAGAAGCTTTCTTT. This codes for CSVDPQTEAFF.

J is TRBJ2-7 and V is TRBV27; D perhaps matches TRBD1 (6 bases). Germline V gives CDR1 MNHEY, CDR2 SMNVEV (reference sequence). Between the trimmed V and J ends, which lost 7 bases and 3 bases, there was a span of 19 bases. CDR3 size: 15 residues. This chain's CDR3 is CASTISGVSFYEQYF. As DNA, the CDR3 is TGTGCCAGCACGATTTCAGGGGTCTCCTTCTACGAGCAGTACTTC.

Remarks on this clone: The sample has other DNA sequences that encode this CDR3 too. The chain employs TRBV12-3 or TRBV12-4 and TRBJ2-2; D remains unclear. There are 10 residues in the CDR3. V lost 1 base to trimming and J lost 9 bases, with 0 bases between them. As DNA, the CDR3 is TGTGCCAGCAGTTTAGGGGAGCTGTTTTTT. Residues: CASSLGELFF.

The gene calls are TRBV5-1 and TRBJ1-6; D is unclear. CDR1 and CDR2 from the germline V gene are SGHRS and YFSETQ. The V and J ends lost 4 bases and 6 bases respectively, with 11 bases between them. The CDR3 covers 14 residues. DNA for the CDR3: TGCGCCAGCAGCCGCGGCCTCTTTAATTCACCCCTCCACTTT. This sequence encodes CASSRGLFNSPLHF.

This clone appeared a single time. The gene calls are TRBV9 and TRBJ2-7; D could derive from TRBD1 or TRBD2 (5 bases each). The V gene's germline CDR1 is SGDLS and CDR2 YYNGEE. This CDR3 has 12 amino acids. V was clipped by 7 bases and J by 6 bases, with 14 bases between them. CDR3: CASGTLLSEQYF. In DNA form, the CDR3 reads TGTGCCAGCGGGACCCTCCTGAGCGAGCAGTACTTC.

V usage is TRBV5-5 and J usage is TRBJ1-2, with D hard to call. V lost 6 bases and J 2 bases, leaving 14 bases between the germline ends. The CDR3 has 14 amino acids. Germline lookup yields CDR1 SGHKS and CDR2 YYEKEE (reference sequence). This CDR3 is CASIPGGKNYGYTF. The CDR3, as DNA: TGTGCCAGCATACCTGGAGGGAAGAACTATGGCTACACCTTC.

The count of this clone is one. The junction shows a germline mismatch at one end, possibly a read error. The J gene is TRBJ1-2, the V gene TRBV29-1; unclear D gene. This CDR3 is built from 12 residues. Germline CDR1 reads SQVTM; CDR2 reads ANQGSEA. The CDR3 sequence is CSVEPSSWTPSF. In DNA form, the CDR3 reads TGCAGCGTTGAACCAAGTTCCTGGACGCCCAGCTTC.

This clone was detected only a few times. The J gene is TRBJ1-2, the V gene TRBV7-9; D is uncertain. This CDR3 has 15 amino acids. Germline V gene sequence: CDR1 SEHNR, CDR2 FQNEAQ (reference sequence). With 1 base removed from V and 0 bases from J, the gap between germline ends came to 9 bases. CDR3 in amino acids: CASSLGSVANYGYTF. The CDR3 region has the DNA TGTGCCAGCAGCTTAGGCAGCGTAGCTAACTATGGCTACACCTTC.

The CDR3 DNA is TGCAGCGTTGAAGGTTCACTCCCCTTGAACACTGAAGCTTTCTTT. Translating it yields CSVEGSLPLNTEAFF. The chain employs TRBV29-1 and TRBJ1-1; no reliable D call. V was trimmed by 1 base and J by 0 bases, leaving 12 bases between them. Per the germline V gene, CDR1 is SQVTM and CDR2 is ANQGSEA. The CDR3 loop spans 15 amino acids.

The rearrangement uses TRBV28 and TRBJ2-7; the match to TRBD2 covers 7 bases. The CDR3 contains 14 residues. V gave up 6 bases and J gave up 4 bases; unmatched junction bases: 9. CDR1 is MDHEN and CDR2 is SYDVKM in the germline V gene. The CDR3 here is CASSPNPGGYEQYF. The CDR3 region has the DNA TGTGCCAGCAGCCCTAATCCGGGGGGATACGAGCAGTACTTC.

J is TRBJ2-7 and V is TRBV7-8; either TRBD1 or TRBD2 may fit D (5 bases each). The germline V gene encodes CDR1 SGHVS and CDR2 FQNEAQ. CDR3 length: 14 residues. The V gene lost 6 bases and the J gene lost 5 bases, with 17 bases spanning the gap. CDR3 loop: CASRTEGLADEQYF. The CDR3 nucleotides read TGTGCCAGCAGGACTGAGGGGTTGGCGGACGAGCAGTACTTC.

The rearrangement joins TRBV7-9 to TRBJ2-6; the D gene could be TRBD1 or TRBD2 (6 bases each). The germline V gene encodes CDR1 SEHNR and CDR2 FQNEAQ (reference sequence). V lost 7 bases to trimming and J lost 1 base, with 17 bases between them. This CDR3 region has 17 residues. CDR3 sequence reads: CASTPRGLSSGANVLTF. The CDR3 DNA reads TGTGCCAGCACCCCCAGGGGACTCTCTTCTGGGGCCAACGTCCTGACTTTC.

This chain connects TRBV6-2 or TRBV6-3 to TRBJ2-4; the D gene could be TRBD1 or TRBD2 (5 bases each). The CDR3 runs to 16 residues. V dropped 5 bases and J dropped 0 bases, with 14 bases sitting between them. Germline CDR1 MNHEY, CDR2 SVGEGT. The CDR3 coding sequence is TGTGCCAGCAGTCACGACAGCGGCCTAGCCAAAAACATTCAGTACTTC. Translating gives CASSHDSGLAKNIQYF.

The rearrangement uses TRBV12-3 or TRBV12-4 and TRBJ2-1; no firm D call. The V gene lost 5 bases and the J gene lost 5 bases, with 10 bases spanning the gap. The CDR3 has 13 amino acids. DNA for the CDR3: TGTGCCAGCAGTAGCTTGCTGAACAATGAGCAGTTCTTC. Protein product: CASSSLLNNEQFF.

The chain employs TRBV4-1 and TRBJ2-1, with 9 nucleotides matching TRBD2. The germline V gene encodes CDR1 MGHRA and CDR2 YSYEKL. CDR3 length: 16 residues. After removal of 4 bases from V and 10 bases from J, the junction contained 14 bases not matched to a gene. The CDR3 here is CASSPELASGVREQFF. The CDR3 region has the DNA TGCGCCAGCAGCCCTGAACTGGCTAGCGGGGTTCGGGAGCAGTTCTTC.

The V gene is TRBV5-1, the J gene TRBJ2-7; 8 nucleotides align to TRBD2. Germline V gives CDR1 SGHRS, CDR2 YFSETQ. The CDR3 consists of 16 residues. V shed 4 bases and J 0 bases; nucleotides not matched to a gene: 9. CDR3 in amino acids: CASSQETSVSSYEQYF. The CDR3 bases are TGCGCCAGCAGCCAGGAGACTAGCGTGAGCTCCTACGAGCAGTACTTC.

The chain couples TRBV6-1 to TRBJ2-6; TRBD1 agrees at 8 bases. Trimming took 3 bases from V and 2 from J; bases not matched to a gene: 9. Germline loops: CDR1 MNHNS, CDR2 SASEGT. The CDR3 runs 18 residues. The CDR3 spells CASSEDRALPPGANVLTF. CDR3 coding DNA: TGTGCCAGCAGTGAGGACAGGGCCCTGCCTCCTGGGGCCAACGTCCTGACTTTC.

This chain links TRBV9 with TRBJ1-3; a possible D gene is TRBD1 (6 bases). The V end lost 3 bases, the J end lost 4 bases, and 14 bases lay between the germline ends. Germline CDR1 and CDR2: SGDLS and YYNGEE. The CDR3 has 15 residues. CDR3 protein: CASSARQARGNTIYF. Here the CDR3 DNA reads TGTGCCAGCAGCGCCAGACAGGCGAGAGGAAACACCATATATTTT.

The V and J genes are TRBV9 and TRBJ1-4; tentatively, D is TRBD1 (5 bases). V was trimmed by 0 bases and J by 4 bases, leaving 16 bases between them. The germline CDR1 and CDR2 sequences are SGDLS and YYNGEE. The CDR3 sequence is 17 residues long. In DNA, the CDR3 is TGTGCCAGCAGCGTAGATTCCGCCGGGGGTAGTAATGAAAAACTGTTTTTT. This translates into CASSVDSAGGSNEKLFF.

The chain carries TRBV18 and TRBJ1-1, with no clear D. Germline V gives CDR1 KGHSH, CDR2 LQKENI. The CDR3 contains 16 residues. V lost 3 bases to trimming and J lost 0 bases, with 14 bases between them. The CDR3 protein is CASSPTPLYMNTEAFF. In DNA, the CDR3 is TGTGCCAGCTCACCCACACCTCTCTACATGAACACTGAAGCTTTCTTT.

The gene calls are TRBV7-2 and TRBJ1-1; D not certain. This CDR3 has 13 amino acids. Germline loops: CDR1 SGHTA, CDR2 FQGNSA. V lost 2 bases and J 1 base, leaving 5 bases between the germline ends. For the CDR3, the DNA is TGTGCCAGCAGCTTATGGGGGAACACTGAAGCTTTCTTT. Translating gives CASSLWGNTEAFF.